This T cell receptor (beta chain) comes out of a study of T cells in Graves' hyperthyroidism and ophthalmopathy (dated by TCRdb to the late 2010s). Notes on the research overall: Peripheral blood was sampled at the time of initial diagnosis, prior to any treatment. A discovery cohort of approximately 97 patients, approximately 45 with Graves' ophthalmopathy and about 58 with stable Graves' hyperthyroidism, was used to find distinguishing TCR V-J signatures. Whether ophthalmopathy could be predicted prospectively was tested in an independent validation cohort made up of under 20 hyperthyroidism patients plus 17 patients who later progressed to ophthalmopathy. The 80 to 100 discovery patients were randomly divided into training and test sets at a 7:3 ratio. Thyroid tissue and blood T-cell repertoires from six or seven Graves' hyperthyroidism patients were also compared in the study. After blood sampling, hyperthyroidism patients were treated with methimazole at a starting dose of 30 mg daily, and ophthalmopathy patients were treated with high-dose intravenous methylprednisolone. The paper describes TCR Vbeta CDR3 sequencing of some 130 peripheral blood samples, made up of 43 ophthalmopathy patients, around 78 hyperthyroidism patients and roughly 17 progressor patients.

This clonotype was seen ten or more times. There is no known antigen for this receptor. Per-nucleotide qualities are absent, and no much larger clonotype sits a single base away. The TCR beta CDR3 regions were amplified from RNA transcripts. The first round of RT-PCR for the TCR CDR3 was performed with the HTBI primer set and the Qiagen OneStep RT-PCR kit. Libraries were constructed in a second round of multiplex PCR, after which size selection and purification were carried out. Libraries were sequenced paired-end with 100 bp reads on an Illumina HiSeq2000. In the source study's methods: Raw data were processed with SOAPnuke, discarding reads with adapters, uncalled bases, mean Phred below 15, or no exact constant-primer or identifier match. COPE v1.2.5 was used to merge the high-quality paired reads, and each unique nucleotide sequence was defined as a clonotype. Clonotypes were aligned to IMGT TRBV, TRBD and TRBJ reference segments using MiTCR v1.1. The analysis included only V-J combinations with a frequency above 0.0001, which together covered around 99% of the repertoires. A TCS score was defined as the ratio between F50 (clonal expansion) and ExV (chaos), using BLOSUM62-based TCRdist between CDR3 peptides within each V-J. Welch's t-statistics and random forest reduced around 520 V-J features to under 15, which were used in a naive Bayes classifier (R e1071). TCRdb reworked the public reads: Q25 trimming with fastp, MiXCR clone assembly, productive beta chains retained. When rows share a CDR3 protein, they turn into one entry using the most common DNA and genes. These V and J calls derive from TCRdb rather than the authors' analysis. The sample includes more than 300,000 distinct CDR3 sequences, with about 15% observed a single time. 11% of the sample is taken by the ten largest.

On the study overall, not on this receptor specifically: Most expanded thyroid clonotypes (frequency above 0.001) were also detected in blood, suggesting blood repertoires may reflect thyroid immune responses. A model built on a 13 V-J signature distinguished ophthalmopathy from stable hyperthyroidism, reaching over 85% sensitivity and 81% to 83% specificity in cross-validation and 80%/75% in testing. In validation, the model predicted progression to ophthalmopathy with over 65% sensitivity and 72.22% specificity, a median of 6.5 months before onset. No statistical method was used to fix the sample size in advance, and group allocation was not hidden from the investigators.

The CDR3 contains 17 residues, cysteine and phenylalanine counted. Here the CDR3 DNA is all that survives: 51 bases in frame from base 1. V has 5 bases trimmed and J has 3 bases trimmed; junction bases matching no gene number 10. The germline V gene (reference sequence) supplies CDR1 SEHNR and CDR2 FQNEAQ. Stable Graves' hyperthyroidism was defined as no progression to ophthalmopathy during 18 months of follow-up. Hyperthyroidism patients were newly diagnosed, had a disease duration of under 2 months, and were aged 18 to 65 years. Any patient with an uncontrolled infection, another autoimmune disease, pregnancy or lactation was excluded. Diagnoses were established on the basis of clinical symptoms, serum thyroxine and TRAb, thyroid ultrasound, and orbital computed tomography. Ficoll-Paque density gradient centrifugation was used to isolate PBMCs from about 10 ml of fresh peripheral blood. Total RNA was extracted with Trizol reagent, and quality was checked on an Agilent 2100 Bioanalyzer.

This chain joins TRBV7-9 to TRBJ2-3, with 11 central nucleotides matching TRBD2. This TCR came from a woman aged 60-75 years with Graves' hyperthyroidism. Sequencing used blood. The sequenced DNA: TGTGCCAGCAGCCCAGGGACTAGCGGAATTACGACAGATACGCAGTATTTT. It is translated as CASSPGTSGITTDTQYF.